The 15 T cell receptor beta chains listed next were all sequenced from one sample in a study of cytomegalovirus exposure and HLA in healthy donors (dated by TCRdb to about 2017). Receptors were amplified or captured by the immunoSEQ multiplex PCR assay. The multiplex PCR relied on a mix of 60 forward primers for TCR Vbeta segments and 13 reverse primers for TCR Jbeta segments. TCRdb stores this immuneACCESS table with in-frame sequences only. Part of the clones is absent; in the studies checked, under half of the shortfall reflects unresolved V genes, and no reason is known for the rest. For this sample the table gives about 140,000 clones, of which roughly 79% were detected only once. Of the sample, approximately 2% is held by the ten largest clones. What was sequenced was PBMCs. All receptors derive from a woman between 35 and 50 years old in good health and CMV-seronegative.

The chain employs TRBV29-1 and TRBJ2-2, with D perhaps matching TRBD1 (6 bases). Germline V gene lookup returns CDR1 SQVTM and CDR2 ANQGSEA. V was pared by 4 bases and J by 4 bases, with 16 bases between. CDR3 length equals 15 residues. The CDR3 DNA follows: TGCAGCGTTGGAGGGGAAGGGGGACGCACCGGGGAGCTGTTTTTT. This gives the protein CSVGGEGGRTGELFF.

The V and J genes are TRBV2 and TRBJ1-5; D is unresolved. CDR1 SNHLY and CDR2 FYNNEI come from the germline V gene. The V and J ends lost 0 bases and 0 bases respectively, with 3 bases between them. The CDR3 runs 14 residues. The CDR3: CASSEANSNQPQHF. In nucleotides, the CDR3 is TGTGCCAGCAGTGAAGCTAATAGCAATCAGCCCCAGCATTTT.

The CDR3 sequence: CASSFADEQYF. The CDR3 coding sequence is TGCGCCAGCAGCTTTGCGGACGAGCAGTACTTC. V gene TRBV5-1 combines with J gene TRBJ2-7; no firm D call. This CDR3 contains 11 residues. V shed 2 bases and J shed 5 bases, with 5 bases lying between them. Germline V gives CDR1 SGHRS, CDR2 YFSETQ.

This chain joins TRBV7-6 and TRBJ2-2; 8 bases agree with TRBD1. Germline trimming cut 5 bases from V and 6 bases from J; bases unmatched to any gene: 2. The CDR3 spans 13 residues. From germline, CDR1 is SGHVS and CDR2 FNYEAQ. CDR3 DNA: TGTGCCAGCAGCGAACAGGGGGCCGGGGAGCTGTTTTTT. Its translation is CASSEQGAGELFF. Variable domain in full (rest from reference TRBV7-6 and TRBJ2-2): GAGVSQSPRYKVTKRGQDVALRCDPISGHVSLYWYRQALGQGPEFLTYFNYEAQQDKSGLPNDRFSAERPEGSISTLTIQRTEQRDSAMYRCASSEQGAGELFFGEGSRLTVL.

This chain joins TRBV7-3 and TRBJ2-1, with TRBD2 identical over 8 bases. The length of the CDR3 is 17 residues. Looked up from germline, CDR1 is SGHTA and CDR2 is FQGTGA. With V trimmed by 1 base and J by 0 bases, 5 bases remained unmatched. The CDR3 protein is CASSLIFSGSSYNEQFF. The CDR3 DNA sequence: TGTGCCAGCAGCTTAATATTCAGCGGGAGCTCCTACAATGAGCAGTTCTTC.

The CDR3 coding sequence is TGTGCCAGCAGTTTGGGAGAAGGGGGAGATACGCAGTATTTT. It yields the protein CASSLGEGGDTQYF. The V call is TRBV28, the J call TRBJ2-3, with D perhaps TRBD1 (6 bases). V lost 3 bases to trimming and J lost 5 bases, with 12 bases between them. Germline V gene lookup returns CDR1 MDHEN and CDR2 SYDVKM. The CDR3 is 14 residues long.

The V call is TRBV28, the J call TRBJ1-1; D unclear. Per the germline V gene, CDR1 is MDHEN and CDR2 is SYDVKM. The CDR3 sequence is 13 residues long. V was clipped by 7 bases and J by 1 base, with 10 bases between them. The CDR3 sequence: CASNSPRNTEAFF. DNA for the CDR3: TGTGCCAGCAACTCCCCCCGGAACACTGAAGCTTTCTTT.

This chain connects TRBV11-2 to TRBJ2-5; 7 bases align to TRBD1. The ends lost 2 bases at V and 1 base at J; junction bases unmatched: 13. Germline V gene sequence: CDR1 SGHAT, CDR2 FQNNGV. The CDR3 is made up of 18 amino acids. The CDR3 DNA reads TGTGCCAGCAGCTTACGGAGAGTAACAGGGGTGGCCCAAGAGACCCAGTACTTC. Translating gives CASSLRRVTGVAQETQYF.

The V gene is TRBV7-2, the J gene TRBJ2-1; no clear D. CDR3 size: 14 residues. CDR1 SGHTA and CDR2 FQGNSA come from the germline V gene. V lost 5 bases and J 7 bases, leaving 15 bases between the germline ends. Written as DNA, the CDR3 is TGTGCCAGCAGCGGCGCTAGTAATTGGAATGAGCAGTTCTTC. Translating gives CASSGASNWNEQFF.

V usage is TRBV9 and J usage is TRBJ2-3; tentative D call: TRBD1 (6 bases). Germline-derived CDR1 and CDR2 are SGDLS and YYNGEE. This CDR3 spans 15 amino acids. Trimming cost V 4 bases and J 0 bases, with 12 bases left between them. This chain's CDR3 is CASSQGGISTDTQYF. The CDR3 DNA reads TGTGCCAGCAGCCAAGGGGGTATAAGCACAGATACGCAGTATTTT.

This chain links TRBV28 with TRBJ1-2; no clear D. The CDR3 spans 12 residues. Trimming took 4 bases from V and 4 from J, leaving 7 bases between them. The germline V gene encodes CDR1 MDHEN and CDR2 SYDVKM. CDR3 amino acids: CASSSNSYGYTF. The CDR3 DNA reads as TGTGCCAGCAGTTCAAACAGCTATGGCTACACCTTC.

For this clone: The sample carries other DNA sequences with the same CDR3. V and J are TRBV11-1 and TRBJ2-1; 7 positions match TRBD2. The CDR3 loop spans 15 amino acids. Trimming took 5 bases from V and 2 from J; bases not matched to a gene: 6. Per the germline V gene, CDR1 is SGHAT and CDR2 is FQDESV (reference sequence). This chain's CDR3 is CASSQPRGAYNEQFF. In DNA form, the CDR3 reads TGTGCCAGCAGCCAACCCCGGGGGGCCTACAATGAGCAGTTCTTC.

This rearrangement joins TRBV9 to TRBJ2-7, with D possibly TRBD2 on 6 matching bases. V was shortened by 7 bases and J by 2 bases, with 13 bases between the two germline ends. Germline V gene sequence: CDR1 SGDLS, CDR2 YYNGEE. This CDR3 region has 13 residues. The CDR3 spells CASSTGDTYEQYF. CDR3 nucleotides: TGTGCCAGCTCGACGGGGGATACCTACGAGCAGTACTTC. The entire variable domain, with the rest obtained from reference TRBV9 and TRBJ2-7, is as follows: DSGVTQTPKHLITATGQRVTLRCSPRSGDLSVYWYQQSLDQGLQFLIQYYNGEERAKGNILERFSAQQFPDLHSELNLSSLELGDSALYFCASSTGDTYEQYFGPGTRLTVT.

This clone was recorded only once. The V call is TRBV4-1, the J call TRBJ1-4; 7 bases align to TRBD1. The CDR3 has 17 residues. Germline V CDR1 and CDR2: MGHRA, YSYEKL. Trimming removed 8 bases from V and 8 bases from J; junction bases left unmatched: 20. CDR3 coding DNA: TGCGCCAGCGGCCCGATACAGGGGACGATGGTATGGGAAAAACTGTTTTTT. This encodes CASGPIQGTMVWEKLFF.

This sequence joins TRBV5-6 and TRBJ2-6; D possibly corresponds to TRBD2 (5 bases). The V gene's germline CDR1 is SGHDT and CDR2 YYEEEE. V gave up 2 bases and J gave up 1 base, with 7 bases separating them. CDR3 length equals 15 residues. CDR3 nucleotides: TGTGCCAGCAGCTTCAGAGGGTCTGGGGCCAACGTCCTGACTTTC. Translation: CASSFRGSGANVLTF.